The present TCR beta chain was sequenced within a study of monozygotic twins with inflammatory bowel disease. Study-wide results and limits: A reduction in TCRbeta diversity (inverse Simpson) was seen in IBD patients relative to healthy co-twins. Immunosuppressive treatments differing between patients may have added repertoire variability. No detectable difference in repertoire similarity separated concordant from discordant twins, possibly as a result of limited power.

Incorporation of UMIs carrying a 6-nucleotide sample barcode was performed by template switching. Each CDR3 protein gets one entry in TCRdb, which reprocessed the 5' RACE reads and gives no DNA. This sample lists a few hundred thousand distinct CDR3 sequences; its ten largest clones have roughly 1.7%. The CDR3 is 16 residues long. Points on this clonotype: Antigen unknown.

The sequence was obtained from a human donor with ulcerative colitis or Crohn's disease, or a healthy co-twin of an affected twin (not recorded which). The V gene is TRBV12-3 or TRBV12-4, the J gene TRBJ1-4; TCRdb's D call, TRBD1, is unchecked because there is no DNA. Sequencing used blood. CDR3 amino acids: CASSPGGGLKVEKLFF.